Given below is one TCR beta chain in context. Its antigen is currently unknown. This record belongs to a study of response to subunit inactivated influenza vaccine. Study findings and constraints: There was a suggestion from the authors that each seasonal influenza vaccination recruits few new T cells.

TCRdb re-derived calls from the RT-PCR reads in MiXCR, one entry per CDR3 protein. The sample carries about 540,000 distinct CDR3 sequences, roughly 25% recorded once. The CDR3 has 14 amino acids. V was cut by 8 bases and J by 6 bases, with 19 bases left in between. Another study also made use of these data, one on T cells expressing NK-cell markers. That source adds: TCR beta libraries carry UMIs added by 5'RACE template switching. Repertoire data for TCR beta were derived from sorted T cells (CD3+CD56+NKG2C+, CD3+CD56+NKG2C- and CD3+CD56-NKG2C+). For several experiments, T cell sorting was restricted to the alpha-beta TCR population by means of an anti-gamma-delta TCR antibody.

The sequence was obtained from a man in his fifties or sixties who received an inactivated influenza vaccine. Material: CD4+ T cells sorted from PBMCs, obtained 12 days after vaccination. The chain joins TRBV12-3 or TRBV12-4 to TRBJ1-1; a weak D match, TRBD1 (5 bases). The CDR3 here is CASANAGLRPEAFF. The CDR3, as DNA: TGTGCCAGCGCAAACGCGGGACTTCGACCTGAAGCTTTCTTT.